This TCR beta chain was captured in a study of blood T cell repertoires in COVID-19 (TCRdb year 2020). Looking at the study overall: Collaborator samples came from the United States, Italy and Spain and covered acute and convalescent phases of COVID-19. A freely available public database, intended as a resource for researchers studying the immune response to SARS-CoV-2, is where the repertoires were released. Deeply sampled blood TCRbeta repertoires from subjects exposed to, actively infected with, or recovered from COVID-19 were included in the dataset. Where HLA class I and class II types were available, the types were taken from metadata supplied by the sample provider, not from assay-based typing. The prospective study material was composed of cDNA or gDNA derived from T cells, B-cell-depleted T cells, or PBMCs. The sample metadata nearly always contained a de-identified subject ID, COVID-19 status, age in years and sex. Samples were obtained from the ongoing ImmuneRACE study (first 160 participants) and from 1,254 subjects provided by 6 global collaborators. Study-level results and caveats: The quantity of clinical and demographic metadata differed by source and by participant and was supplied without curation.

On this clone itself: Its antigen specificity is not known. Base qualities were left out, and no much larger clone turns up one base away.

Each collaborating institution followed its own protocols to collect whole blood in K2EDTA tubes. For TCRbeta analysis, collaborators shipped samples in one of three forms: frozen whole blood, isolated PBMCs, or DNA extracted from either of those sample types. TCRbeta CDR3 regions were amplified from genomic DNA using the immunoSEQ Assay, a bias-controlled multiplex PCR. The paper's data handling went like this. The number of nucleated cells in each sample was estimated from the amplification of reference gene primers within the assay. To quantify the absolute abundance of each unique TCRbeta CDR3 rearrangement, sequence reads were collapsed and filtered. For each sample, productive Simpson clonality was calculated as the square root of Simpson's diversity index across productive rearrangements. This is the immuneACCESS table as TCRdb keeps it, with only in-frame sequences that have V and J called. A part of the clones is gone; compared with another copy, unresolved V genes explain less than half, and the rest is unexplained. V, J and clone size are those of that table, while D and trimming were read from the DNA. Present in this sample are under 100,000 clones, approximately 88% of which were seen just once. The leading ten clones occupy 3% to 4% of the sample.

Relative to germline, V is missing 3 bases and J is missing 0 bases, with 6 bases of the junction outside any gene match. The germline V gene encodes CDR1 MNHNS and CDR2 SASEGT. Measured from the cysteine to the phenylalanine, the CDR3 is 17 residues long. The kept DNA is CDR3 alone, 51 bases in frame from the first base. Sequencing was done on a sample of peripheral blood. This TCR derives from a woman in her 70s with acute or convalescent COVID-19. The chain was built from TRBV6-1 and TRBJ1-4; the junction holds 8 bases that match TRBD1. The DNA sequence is TGTGCCAGCAGTGATCGGGACAGGATAACAACTAATGAAAAACTGTTTTTT. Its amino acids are CASSDRDRITTNEKLFF.